This entry is about one T cell receptor (beta chain). These data belong to a study of blood T cell repertoires in COVID-19. Clones were sequenced by immunoSEQ multiplex PCR, and TCRdb holds only the in-frame ones, with some missing. The sample gives about 210,000 clones, around 86% of which show up once; 7% to 9% is in the top ten. The V gene lost 5 bases and the J gene lost 5 bases, with 11 bases spanning the gap. Germline V gives CDR1 SGHRS, CDR2 YFSETQ. The CDR3 has 13 amino acids. This clonotype was obtained from a man aged 25 to 40 in a cohort exposed to, infected with or recovered from COVID-19 (not recorded which). The rearrangement links TRBV5-1 to TRBJ1-5; TRBD1 might be the D (5 bases). Sequences were obtained from PBMCs or T cells enriched from blood (not recorded which). CDR3 nucleotides: TGCGCCAGCAGGGACGGGACTGATCAGCCCCAGCATTTT. Its protein product is CASRDGTDQPQHF.